These 8 T cell receptor beta chains originate from one sample sequenced in a study of blood T cells in healthy people across ages. A second PCR, run for about 7 to 11 cycles, used a sample-barcoded 5' primer plus a J-beta primer mix. TCRdb analysed the 5' RACE reads with MiXCR anew, one entry per CDR3 protein. Among almost 550,000 distinct CDR3 sequences listed, under 30% were seen once. This same sample was also taken into another study, of T cells of mothers and their children.

Sequencing used blood. The origin of the receptors is a boy younger than 18 in good health.

Concerning this clonotype itself: The CDR3 carries no conserved terminal phenylalanine or tryptophan, so it likely arises from a read error. The chain couples TRBV12-3 or TRBV12-4 to TRBJ1-6, with 7 bases that match TRBD1. The CDR3 has 14 residues. Losses at the gene ends were 3 bases for V and 9 bases for J; bases not matched to a gene: 5. CDR3 nucleotides: TGTGCCAGCAGTTTGCAGGGGGTGGGTTCACCCCTCCACCTT. Residues: CASSLQGVGSPLHL.

V and J are TRBV15 and TRBJ2-7, with TRBD2 matching 8 bases. The V gene end was trimmed by 6 bases and the J gene end by 5 bases; junction bases not matched to a gene: 9. CDR3 length equals 14 residues. Germline lookup yields CDR1 LNHNV and CDR2 YYDKDF (reference sequence). CDR3 loop: CATSPGGVDDEQYF. The CDR3 coding sequence is TGTGCCACCAGTCCGGGAGGGGTCGACGACGAGCAGTACTTC. The full variable domain, its missing parts supplied by reference TRBV15 and TRBJ2-7, is DAMVIQNPRYQVTQFGKPVTLSCSQTLNHNVMYWYQQKSSQAPKLLFHYYDKDFNNEADTPDNFQSRRPNTSFCFLDIRSPGLGDTAMYLCATSPGGVDDEQYFGPGTRLTVT.

This clonotype was seen only a few times. The J gene is TRBJ2-5, the V gene TRBV7-6; possible D gene TRBD2, 6 bases. Germline lookup yields CDR1 SGHVS and CDR2 FNYEAQ. The length of the CDR3 is 17 residues. Trimming left V 0 bases short and J 11 bases short, with 25 bases between. CDR3 residues: CASSLAYYGGAGGEQYF. As DNA, the CDR3 is TGTGCCAGCAGCTTAGCTTATTATGGCGGGGCAGGTGGTGAGCAGTACTTC.

The chain links TRBV2 to TRBJ2-2, with TRBD2 matching 7 bases. Trimming cost V 8 bases and J 7 bases; bases outside gene matches: 7. CDR1 is SNHLY and CDR2 is FYNNEI in the germline V gene. The CDR3 runs to 13 residues. The CDR3 is CASLREIGGELFF. The DNA of the CDR3 is TGTGCCAGCTTGCGGGAGATAGGCGGGGAGCTGTTTTTT.

There are a few counts of this clonotype. The chain links TRBV4-1 to TRBJ1-1; D possibly corresponds to TRBD1 (5 bases). The germline V gene has CDR1 MGHRA and CDR2 YSYEKL. V was trimmed by 4 bases and J by 4 bases, leaving 19 bases between them. The CDR3 extends over 16 amino acids. The CDR3 spells CASSRGGGGRTTEAFF. The CDR3 nucleotides are TGCGCCAGCAGCCGTGGTGGTGGGGGGAGAACCACTGAAGCTTTCTTT.

This chain links TRBV7-6 with TRBJ1-3; no firm D call. The CDR3 totals 17 residues. Germline loops: CDR1 SGHVS, CDR2 FNYEAQ. The germline V and J ends were trimmed by 3 bases and 2 bases, with 17 bases remaining between them. DNA of the CDR3: TGTGCCAGCAGCTTGGAGGTGGAGATGTTCCCTGGAAACACCATATATTTT. Protein sequence: CASSLEVEMFPGNTIYF.

This clonotype was counted a few times. The V and J genes are TRBV27 and TRBJ2-1; TRBD1 is a possible D gene (5 bases). The CDR3 spans 14 residues. The V gene's germline CDR1 is MNHEY and CDR2 SMNVEV (reference sequence). V dropped 2 bases and J dropped 9 bases, with 14 bases sitting between them. CDR3 amino acids: CASSLSLGLGEQFF. The DNA for the CDR3 is TGTGCCAGCAGTTTAAGCCTGGGGCTAGGTGAGCAGTTCTTC.

This clonotype was observed a handful of times. This chain joins TRBV4-3 and TRBJ1-4, with 9 bases that match TRBD1. The germline V gene encodes CDR1 LGHNA and CDR2 YSLEER. The trim removed 4 bases at V and 3 bases at J, leaving 3 bases unmatched. The CDR3 runs 15 residues. This chain's CDR3 is CASSPRTGANEKLFF. CDR3 coding DNA: TGCGCCAGCAGCCCCCGGACAGGGGCTAATGAAAAACTGTTTTTT.